This TCR beta chain was obtained from a study of cytomegalovirus exposure and HLA in healthy donors. Study-wide results and limits: A list of around 150 TCR beta chains associated with cytomegalovirus was given. Compared with the roughly 700-donor mean, an Asian-associated ancestry cluster reportedly had fewer N-insertions, according to a later analysis.

To note about this clone: No antigen is known for it.

CDR1 SNHLY and CDR2 FYNNEI come from the germline V gene. Trimming removed 10 bases at V and 3 bases at J, with 19 bases between. The CDR3 is 14 amino acids. All donors participated as healthy donors of bone marrow. The PCR was carried out with 60 Vbeta primers and 13 Jbeta primers. Assay: immunoSEQ multiplex PCR; the TCRdb copy retains only in-frame clones and omits some. The table includes about 180,000 clones, around three quarters detected once. This receptor was taken from a woman in her twenties or thirties in good health and CMV-seropositive. The chain joins TRBV2 to TRBJ2-7; TRBD2 is a possible D gene (5 bases). Sequenced material: PBMCs. The CDR3, as DNA: TGTGCCACCGCGATGGGTCTAAGCGGCTACGAGCAGTACTTC. It encodes CATAMGLSGYEQYF.